Below, 20 T cell receptor beta chains from the same sample are listed, as sequenced in a study of cytomegalovirus exposure and HLA in healthy donors. Vbeta (60) and Jbeta (13) primers were used in the PCR. The table came from immunoSEQ multiplex PCR; TCRdb's copy has only in-frame clones and leaves some out. The repertoire holds roughly 110,000 clones, about 74% seen once, with around 5% in the top ten. Sequenced: PBMCs. Receptors were obtained from a young man in good health and CMV-seropositive.

V usage is TRBV7-9 and J usage is TRBJ1-1; D may be TRBD1 (6 bases). The CDR3 has 14 amino acids. Trimming took off 1 base at V and 4 bases at J, with 10 bases between the two ends. CDR1 is SEHNR and CDR2 is FQNEAQ in the germline V gene (reference sequence). The CDR3 is CASSLVGGATEAFF. CDR3 nucleotide sequence: TGTGCCAGCAGCTTAGTCGGGGGGGCCACTGAAGCTTTCTTT.

The chain links TRBV9 to TRBJ2-3; D remains unclear. Trimming took off 6 bases at V and 4 bases at J, with 12 bases between the two ends. The germline gives CDR1 SGDLS, CDR2 YYNGEE. The CDR3 runs 13 residues. This CDR3 is CASTTPPPDTQYF. CDR3 nucleotides: TGTGCCAGCACCACTCCCCCCCCAGATACGCAGTATTTT.

The rearrangement joins TRBV2 to TRBJ2-7; D perhaps matches TRBD2 (6 bases). The CDR3 contains 15 residues. V lost 5 bases and J 7 bases, leaving 21 bases between the germline ends. Germline V gene data show CDR1 as SNHLY and CDR2 as FYNNEI. For the CDR3, the DNA is TGTGCCAGCAGTTTACTCTCCCCGGGAGACGGTGAGCAGTACTTC. Its translation: CASSLLSPGDGEQYF.

With respect to this clone: Other DNA sequences in this specimen translate into the identical CDR3. This rearrangement joins TRBV28 to TRBJ2-7; tentatively, D is TRBD1 (5 bases). V was trimmed by 4 bases and J by 3 bases, leaving 10 bases between them. The CDR3 runs to 13 residues. The germline V gene has CDR1 MDHEN and CDR2 SYDVKM. Here the CDR3 DNA reads TGTGCCAGCAGTTCCGGGCAGGGCTACGAGCAGTACTTC. Protein: CASSSGQGYEQYF.

This clone was found a few times. V is TRBV28 and J is TRBJ1-2, with 7 bases identical to TRBD1. J was trimmed by 5 bases and V by 6 bases; bases with no gene match: 12. The CDR3 spans 15 residues. Germline V gives CDR1 MDHEN, CDR2 SYDVKM. CDR3 DNA sequence: TGTGCCAGCAGCTCATACCCCCGGGACAGATATGGCTACACCTTC. Translated: CASSSYPRDRYGYTF.

The genes are TRBV9 and TRBJ1-2; 10 bases line up with TRBD1. The CDR3 length is 16 residues. The V gene's germline CDR1 is SGDLS and CDR2 YYNGEE. J was trimmed by 1 base and V by 2 bases; bases with no gene match: 5. Here the CDR3 reads CASSVGTGVINYGYTF. CDR3 DNA sequence: TGTGCCAGCAGCGTGGGGACAGGGGTGATTAACTATGGCTACACCTTC.

The chain recombines TRBV25-1 with TRBJ2-7; no firm D call. The germline gives CDR1 MGHDK, CDR2 SYGVNS. This CDR3 comprises 12 residues. V gave up 0 bases and J gave up 4 bases, with 4 bases separating them. CDR3 protein: CASSEYTYEQYF. The CDR3, as DNA: TGTGCCAGCAGTGAATATACTTACGAGCAGTACTTC.

This sequence joins TRBV27 and TRBJ1-5; no clear D. Germline loops: CDR1 MNHEY, CDR2 SMNVEV (reference sequence). V shed 2 bases and J shed 1 base, with 9 bases lying between them. CDR3 length: 15 residues. CDR3 coding DNA: TGTGCCAGCAGTTTAGAAGGCAGGAGCAATCAGCCCCAGCATTTT. This translates into CASSLEGRSNQPQHF.

This clone was observed a few times. The CDR3 coding sequence is TGCGCCAGCAGCCAAGGAGTCAGGGGCAGAGATACGCAGTATTTT. It codes for CASSQGVRGRDTQYF. The V gene is TRBV4-3, the J gene TRBJ2-3; TRBD1 is a possible D gene (6 bases). V was pared by 1 base and J by 5 bases, with 13 bases between. Germline V lookup: CDR1 LGHNA, CDR2 YSLEER. This CDR3 contains 15 residues.

As regards this clone: At the DNA level, this CDR3 is encoded by other sequences in the same sample as well. The chain employs TRBV27 and TRBJ1-1; TRBD1 is a possible D gene (5 bases). Germline V gene lookup returns CDR1 MNHEY and CDR2 SMNVEV (reference sequence). The CDR3 has 13 residues. Trimming pared 4 bases from V and 5 bases from J, leaving 11 bases between. CDR3 loop: CASSWGRGTEAFF. The CDR3 nucleotides read TGTGCCAGCAGTTGGGGACGGGGGACTGAAGCTTTCTTT.

The genes are TRBV5-1 and TRBJ1-6; D is ambiguous. Trimming took 0 bases from V and 4 from J, leaving 11 bases between them. The CDR3 covers 16 residues. The germline CDR1 and CDR2 sequences are SGHRS and YFSETQ. The CDR3 sequence: CASSLDSSPYNSPLHF. The CDR3 nucleotides are TGCGCCAGCAGCTTGGATAGCTCCCCTTATAATTCACCCCTCCACTTT.

The chain combines TRBV7-3 with TRBJ1-2; TRBD1 agrees at 7 bases. The CDR3 covers 15 residues. Germline CDR1 SGHTA, CDR2 FQGTGA. The V and J ends lost 1 base and 4 bases, in that order; junction bases with no gene match: 6. For the CDR3, the DNA is TGTGCCAGCAGCTTAATGGACAGGCGAGGCTATGGCTACACCTTC. Its translation: CASSLMDRRGYGYTF.

This chain joins TRBV19 and TRBJ1-5, with D possibly matching TRBD1 (5 bases). CDR1 and CDR2 (germline): LNHDA, SQIVND (reference sequence). This CDR3 has 19 amino acids. Between the trimmed V and J ends, which lost 0 bases and 0 bases, there was a span of 18 bases. The CDR3 reads CASSIEGLRVRDSNQPQHF. The CDR3 DNA follows: TGTGCCAGTAGTATAGAAGGGCTCAGGGTAAGGGATAGCAATCAGCCCCAGCATTTT.

V and J are TRBV7-2 and TRBJ1-2, with D possibly matching TRBD1 (6 bases). CDR1 and CDR2 from the germline V gene are SGHTA and FQGNSA. This CDR3 comprises 14 residues. V was trimmed by 3 bases and J by 0 bases, leaving 8 bases between them. CDR3 DNA sequence: TGTGCCAGCAGCTTTCAGGGGTCTAACTATGGCTACACCTTC. Its translation: CASSFQGSNYGYTF.

With respect to this clone: The same CDR3 arises from other DNA sequences in this sample as well. J is TRBJ2-1 and V is TRBV27, with 8 bases matching TRBD2. J lost 7 bases, V lost 8 bases, and 10 bases had no gene match. Germline lookup yields CDR1 MNHEY and CDR2 SMNVEV (reference sequence). The CDR3 has 14 residues. The DNA of the CDR3 is TGTGCCAGCCGGCTAGCGGGCGGACCTAATGAGCAGTTCTTC. It encodes CASRLAGGPNEQFF.

By share, this clone counts as medium-sized (0.01 to 0.1%). This chain joins TRBV6-1 and TRBJ2-7, with D possibly matching TRBD2 (5 bases). With 2 bases removed from V and 0 bases from J, the gap between germline ends came to 11 bases. The CDR3 has 15 residues. From germline, CDR1 is MNHNS and CDR2 SASEGT. The CDR3: CASSELTGSSYEQYF. CDR3 nucleotide sequence: TGTGCCAGCAGTGAATTGACGGGGAGCTCCTACGAGCAGTACTTC.

CDR3 sequence reads: CASSPLPGQGTHHEQYF. DNA of the CDR3: TGTGCCAGCAGCCCCCTCCCCGGACAGGGGACCCACCACGAGCAGTACTTC. The gene calls are TRBV5-5 and TRBJ2-5; 9 bases fit TRBD1. The closer fit of TRBJ2-7 to the DNA end suggests the J call may be wrong. The CDR3 is 17 residues long. The germline V gene encodes CDR1 SGHKS and CDR2 YYEKEE (reference sequence).

This clone was found a few times. The V gene is TRBV6-5, the J gene TRBJ2-4; TRBD1 matches at 7 bases. The CDR3 is 13 residues long. V shed 5 bases, J shed 9 bases, and the junction held 7 bases outside the gene matches. Per the germline V gene, CDR1 is MNHEY and CDR2 is SVGAGI. The CDR3 sequence is CASSTRQGLIQYF. In nucleotides, the CDR3 is TGTGCCAGCAGTACCAGACAGGGTCTCATTCAGTACTTC.

This clone was detected only once. The J gene is TRBJ2-1, the V gene TRBV29-1, with TRBD1 matching over 7 bases. The germline V gene encodes CDR1 SQVTM and CDR2 ANQGSEA. Trimming cost V 2 bases and J 2 bases; bases outside gene matches: 6. The CDR3 consists of 15 residues. The CDR3 here is CSVELGRGTYNEQFF. The CDR3 bases are TGCAGCGTTGAACTGGGCAGGGGGACCTACAATGAGCAGTTCTTC.

The V gene is TRBV7-3, the J gene TRBJ1-1; the match to TRBD1 covers 7 bases. The germline V gene encodes CDR1 SGHTA and CDR2 FQGTGA. This CDR3 contains 16 residues. V lost 4 bases, J lost 3 bases, and 11 bases stayed unmatched. Written as DNA, the CDR3 is TGTGCCAGCAGCTCGACAGGGAAAGCTTGGGACACTGAAGCTTTCTTT. This gives the protein CASSSTGKAWDTEAFF.